This entry is about one T cell receptor (beta chain). The data originate from a study of T-cell reconstitution after alpha-beta-depleted transplantation in children. Molecular barcoding with unique molecular identifiers was used for the TCRbeta library. TCRdb passed the PCR reads through MiXCR, listing each CDR3 protein once. Among 330,000 or so distinct CDR3 sequences, under 13% were seen once, and the ten largest hold about 2.3%. V was shortened by 6 bases and J by 1 base, with 6 bases between the two germline ends. CDR3 length: 12 residues. Germline V gives CDR1 MNHEY, CDR2 SMNVEV (reference sequence).

Sample: PBMCs from the stem cell graft donor, taken from the stem cell graft. The gene calls are TRBV27 and TRBJ1-1; no definite D call. The clonotype originates from a human donor who donated a stem cell graft to a child with acute lymphoblastic leukemia. CDR3 residues: CASRQRNTEAFF. CDR3 coding DNA: TGTGCCAGCAGGCAGCGGAACACTGAAGCTTTCTTT.